Sequencing of this TCR beta chain was carried out in a study of vaccination and CD4 T cells after COVID-19. Study-wide background: No peptide, an HIV-1 Nef pool, or a CEFX pool was what each control culture received.

Sequencing of the DNA from cultured CD4+ T cells was carried out with the Oncomine TCR Beta short-read assay. Scientists extracted genomic DNA from CD4+ T cells grown in culture. TCRdb re-called the PCR reads through MiXCR, storing one row per CDR3 protein. The repertoire has about 15,000 distinct CDR3 sequences, under 60% of them found once; the top ten carry approximately 13%. Indicated treatment: approximately 9-day PBMC culture with coronavirus spike peptide pools or control peptides (ViraFEST assay). This clonotype occurred a few times. Its antigen remains unidentified. Study findings and constraints: Convalescent patients saw a median about 90% of their reactive clones show up only after vaccination.

This CDR3 is 16 amino acids long. CDR1 is DFQATT, CDR2 SNEGSKA, per germline (reference sequence). After removal of 3 bases from V and 2 bases from J, the junction contained 10 bases not matched to a gene. Sequences were obtained from CD4+ T cells from blood, cultured in vitro. The TCR was taken from a human donor who had recovered from COVID-19. V gene TRBV20-1 combines with J gene TRBJ1-1, with 9 bases fitting TRBD1. This chain's CDR3 is CSARVYYRGRNTEAFF. The CDR3 DNA is TGCAGTGCTAGGGTCTATTACAGGGGGCGAAACACTGAAGCTTTCTTT.